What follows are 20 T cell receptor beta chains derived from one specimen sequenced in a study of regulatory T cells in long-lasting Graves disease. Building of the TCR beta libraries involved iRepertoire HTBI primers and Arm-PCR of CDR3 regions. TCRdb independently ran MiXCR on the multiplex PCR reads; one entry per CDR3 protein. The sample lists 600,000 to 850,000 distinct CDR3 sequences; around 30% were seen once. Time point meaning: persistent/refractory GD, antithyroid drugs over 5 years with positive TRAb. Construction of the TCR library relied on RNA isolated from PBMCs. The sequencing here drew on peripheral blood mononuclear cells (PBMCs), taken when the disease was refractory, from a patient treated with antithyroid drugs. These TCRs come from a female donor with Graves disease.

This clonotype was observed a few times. The CDR3 reads CASSLFTGNTIYF. CDR3 DNA sequence: TGTGCCAGCAGCTTATTTACCGGAAACACCATATATTTT. The chain links TRBV7-9 to TRBJ1-3, with D uncertain. The CDR3 spans 13 residues. Germline loops: CDR1 SEHNR, CDR2 FQNEAQ (reference sequence). Trimming cost V 2 bases and J 4 bases, with 6 bases left between them.

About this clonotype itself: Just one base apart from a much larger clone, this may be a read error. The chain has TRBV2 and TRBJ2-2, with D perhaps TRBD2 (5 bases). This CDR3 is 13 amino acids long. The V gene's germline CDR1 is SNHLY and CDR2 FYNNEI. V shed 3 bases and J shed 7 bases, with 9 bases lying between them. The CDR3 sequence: CASSDERGGELFF. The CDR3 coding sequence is TGTGCCAGCAGTGACGAACGGGGCGGGGAGCTGTTTTTT.

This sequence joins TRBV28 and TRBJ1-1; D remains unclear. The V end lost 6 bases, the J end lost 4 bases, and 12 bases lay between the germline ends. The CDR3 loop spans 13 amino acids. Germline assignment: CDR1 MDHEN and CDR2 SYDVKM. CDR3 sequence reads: CASSYNVGTEAFF. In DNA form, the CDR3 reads TGTGCCAGCAGCTACAACGTGGGCACTGAAGCTTTCTTT.

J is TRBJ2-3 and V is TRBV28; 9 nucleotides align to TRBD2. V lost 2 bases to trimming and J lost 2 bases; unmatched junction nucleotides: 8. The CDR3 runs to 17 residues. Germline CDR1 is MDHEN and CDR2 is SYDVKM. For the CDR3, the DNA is TGTGCCAGCAGTTTAACCCTGGGACTAGCCGACACAGATACGCAGTATTTT. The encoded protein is CASSLTLGLADTDTQYF. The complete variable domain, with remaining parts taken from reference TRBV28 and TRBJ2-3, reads DVKVTQSSRYLVKRTGEKVFLECVQDMDHENMFWYRQDPGLGLRLIYFSYDVKMKEKGDIPEGYSVSREKKERFSLILESASTNQTSMYLCASSLTLGLADTDTQYFGPGTRLTVL.

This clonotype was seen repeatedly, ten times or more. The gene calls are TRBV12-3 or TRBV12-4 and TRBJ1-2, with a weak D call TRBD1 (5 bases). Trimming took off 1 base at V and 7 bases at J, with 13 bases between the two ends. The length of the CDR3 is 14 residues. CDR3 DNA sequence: TGTGCCAGCAGTTTAGTTGTAGGGGCAAGTGGCTACACCTTC. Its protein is CASSLVVGASGYTF.

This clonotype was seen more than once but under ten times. CDR3 region: CASSEWGTSGPQETQYF. As DNA, the CDR3 is TGTGCCAGCAGTGAATGGGGGACTAGTGGCCCACAAGAGACCCAGTACTTC. The chain combines TRBV2 with TRBJ2-5; 8 bases match TRBD2. Per the germline V gene, CDR1 is SNHLY and CDR2 is FYNNEI. The CDR3 runs to 17 residues. The J segment lost 2 bases and the V segment lost 2 bases, leaving 10 bases of the junction unmatched.

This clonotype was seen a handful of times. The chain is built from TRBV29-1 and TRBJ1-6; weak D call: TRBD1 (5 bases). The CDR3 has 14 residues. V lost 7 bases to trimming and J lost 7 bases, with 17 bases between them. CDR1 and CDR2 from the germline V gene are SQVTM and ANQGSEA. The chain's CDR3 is CSATNGAENSPLHF. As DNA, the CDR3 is TGCAGCGCCACAAACGGGGCAGAGAATTCACCCCTCCACTTT.

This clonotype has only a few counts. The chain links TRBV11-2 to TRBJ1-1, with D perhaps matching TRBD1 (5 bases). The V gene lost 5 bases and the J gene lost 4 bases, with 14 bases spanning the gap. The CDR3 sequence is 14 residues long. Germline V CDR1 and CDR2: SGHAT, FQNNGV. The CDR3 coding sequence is TGTGCCAGCAGCCGATCGGGGGGAATCACTGAAGCTTTCTTT. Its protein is CASSRSGGITEAFF.

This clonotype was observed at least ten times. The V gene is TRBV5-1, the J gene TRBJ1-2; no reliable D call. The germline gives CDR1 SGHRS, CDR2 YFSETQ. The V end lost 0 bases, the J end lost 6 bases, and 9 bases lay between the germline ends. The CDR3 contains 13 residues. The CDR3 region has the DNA TGCGCCAGCAGCTTGGATGAGACAAATGGCTACACCTTC. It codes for CASSLDETNGYTF.

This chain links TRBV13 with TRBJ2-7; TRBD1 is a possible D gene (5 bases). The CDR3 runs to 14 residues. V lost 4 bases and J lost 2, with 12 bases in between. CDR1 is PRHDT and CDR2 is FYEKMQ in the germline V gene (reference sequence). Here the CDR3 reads CASSSRTRTYEQYF. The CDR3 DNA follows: TGTGCCAGCAGCTCCAGGACAAGAACCTACGAGCAGTACTTC.

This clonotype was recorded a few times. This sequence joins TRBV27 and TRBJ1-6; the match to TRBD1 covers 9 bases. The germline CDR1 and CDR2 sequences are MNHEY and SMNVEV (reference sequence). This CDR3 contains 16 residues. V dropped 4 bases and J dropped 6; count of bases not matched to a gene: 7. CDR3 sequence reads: CASSSPGTGRNSPLHF. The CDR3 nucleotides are TGTGCCAGCAGTTCACCCGGGACAGGGCGTAATTCACCCCTCCACTTT.

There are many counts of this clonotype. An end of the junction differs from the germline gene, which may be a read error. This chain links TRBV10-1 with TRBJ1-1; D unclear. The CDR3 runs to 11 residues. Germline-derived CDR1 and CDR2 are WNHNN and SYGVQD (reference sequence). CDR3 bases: TGTGCCAGCAGTGAGGGCACTGAAGCTTTCTTT. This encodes CASSEGTEAFF.

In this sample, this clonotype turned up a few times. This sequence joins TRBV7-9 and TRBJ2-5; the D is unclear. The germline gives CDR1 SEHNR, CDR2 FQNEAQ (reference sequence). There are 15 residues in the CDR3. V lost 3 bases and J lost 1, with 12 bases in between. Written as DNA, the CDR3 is TGTGCCAGCAGCTTTCCCCGGCCGGTCCAAGAGACCCAGTACTTC. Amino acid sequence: CASSFPRPVQETQYF. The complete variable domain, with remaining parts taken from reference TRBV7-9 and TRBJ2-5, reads DTGVSQNPRHKITKRGQNVTFRCDPISEHNRLYWYRQTLGQGPEFLTYFQNEAQLEKSRLLSDRFSAERPKGSFSTLEIQRTEQGDSAMYLCASSFPRPVQETQYFGPGTRLLVL.

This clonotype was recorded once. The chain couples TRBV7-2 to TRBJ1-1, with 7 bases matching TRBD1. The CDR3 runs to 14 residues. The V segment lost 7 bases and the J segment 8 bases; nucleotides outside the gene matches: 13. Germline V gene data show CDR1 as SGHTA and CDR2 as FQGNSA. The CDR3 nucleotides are TGTGCCAGCACCCTAGGACAGGTACTGGGGGAAGCTTTCTTT. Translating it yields CASTLGQVLGEAFF.

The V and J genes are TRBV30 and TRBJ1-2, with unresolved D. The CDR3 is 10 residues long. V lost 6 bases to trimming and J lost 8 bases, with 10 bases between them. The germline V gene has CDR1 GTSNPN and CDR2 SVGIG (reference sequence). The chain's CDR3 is CACRLLGYTF. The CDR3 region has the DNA TGTGCCTGCCGGCTCCTGGGCTACACCTTC.

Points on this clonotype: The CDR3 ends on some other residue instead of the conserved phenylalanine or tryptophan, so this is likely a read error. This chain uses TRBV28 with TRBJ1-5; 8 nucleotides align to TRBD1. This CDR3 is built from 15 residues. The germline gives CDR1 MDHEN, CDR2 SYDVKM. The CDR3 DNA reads TGTGTCAGCAGATTGCGGACAGGGCCTAATCAGCCCCAGCATTCT. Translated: CVSRLRTGPNQPQHS.

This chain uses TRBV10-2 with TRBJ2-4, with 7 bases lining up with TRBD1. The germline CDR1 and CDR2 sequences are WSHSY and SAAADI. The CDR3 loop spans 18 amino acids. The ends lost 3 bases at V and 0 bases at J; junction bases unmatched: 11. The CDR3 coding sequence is TGCGCCAGCAGTGAACCCAGGGACAGTCGGATAGCCAAAAACATTCAGTACTTC. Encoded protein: CASSEPRDSRIAKNIQYF.

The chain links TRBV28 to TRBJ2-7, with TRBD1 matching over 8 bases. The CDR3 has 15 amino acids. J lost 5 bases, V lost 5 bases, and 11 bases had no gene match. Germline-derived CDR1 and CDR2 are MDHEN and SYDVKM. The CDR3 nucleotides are TGTGCCAGCAGTCCACGGACAGGGACGGGCGACGAGCAGTACTTC. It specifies CASSPRTGTGDEQYF.

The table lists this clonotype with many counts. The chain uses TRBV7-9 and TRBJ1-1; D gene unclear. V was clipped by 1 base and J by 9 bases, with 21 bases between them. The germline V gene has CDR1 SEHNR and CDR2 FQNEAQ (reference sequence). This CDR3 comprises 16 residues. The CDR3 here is CASSLGKDASVAKAFF. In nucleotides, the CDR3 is TGTGCCAGCAGCTTAGGGAAGGACGCGTCGGTCGCGAAAGCTTTCTTT. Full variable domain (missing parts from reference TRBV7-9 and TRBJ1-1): DTGVSQNPRHKITKRGQNVTFRCDPISEHNRLYWYRQTLGQGPEFLTYFQNEAQLEKSRLLSDRFSAERPKGSFSTLEIQRTEQGDSAMYLCASSLGKDASVAKAFFGQGTRLTVV.

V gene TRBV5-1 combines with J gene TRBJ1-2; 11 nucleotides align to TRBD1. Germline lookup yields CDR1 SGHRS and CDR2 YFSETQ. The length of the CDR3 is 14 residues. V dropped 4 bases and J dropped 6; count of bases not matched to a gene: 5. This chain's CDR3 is CASSARTGGDGYTF. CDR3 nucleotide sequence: TGCGCCAGCAGCGCCCGGACAGGGGGCGATGGCTACACCTTC.